The rows below give T cell receptor beta chains drawn from one sample of a study of cytomegalovirus exposure and HLA in healthy donors. Repertoires were generated with immunoSEQ multiplex PCR, while TCRdb's copy carries only in-frame clones and drops some. The sample yields about 150,000 clones, 84% seen once. Sequenced sample: PBMCs. The receptors derive from a man over 45 in good health and CMV-seropositive. Both conserved end residues are part of each CDR3. Each record gives: J gene, D gene, clone size, CDR3 length, V gene, CDR3 DNA, CDR3 protein. A D gene is named only where the DNA matches it firmly. Rows give clone size only sometimes, using once, few, many, or a class for an expanded clone.

TRBJ1-5,TRBD1,.,15,TRBV6-1,TGTGCCAGCAGTGAAGCCTGGACAGGGGGTCAGCCCCAGCATTTT,CASSEAWTGGQPQHF
TRBJ2-1,TRBD2,.,17,TRBV30,TGTGCCTGGAGTGTATCCTCAGCGGGAGTCCTTTACAATGAGCAGTTCTTC,CAWSVSSAGVLYNEQFF
TRBJ1-2,TRBD1,.,15,TRBV30,TGTGCCTGGAGTACAAAGACAGGGGGTTCCGGTGGCTACACCTTC,CAWSTKTGGSGGYTF
TRBJ2-2,TRBD1,.,19,TRBV11-3,TGTGCCAGCAGCTCATCCGCAGGGACAGGGGCGTCCCTGACTGGGGAGCTGTTTTTT,CASSSSAGTGASLTGELFF
TRBJ2-2,.,.,17,TRBV7-2,TGTGCCAGCAGCTTAAGGGGGGGAGGCCCGAACACCGGGGAGCTGTTTTTT,CASSLRGGGPNTGELFF
TRBJ1-5,TRBD1,.,15,TRBV7-2,TGTGCCAGCAGCGCCACAGGGGGCCAGGGTCAGCCCCAGCATTTT,CASSATGGQGQPQHF
TRBJ1-1,.,.,14,TRBV19,TGTGCCAGTAGTATCCCTTACCGCACTAATGAAGCTTTCTTT,CASSIPYRTNEAFF
TRBJ1-5,.,.,13,TRBV11-2,TGTGCCAGCAGCCAAAGGGGGGGATTACCCCAGCATTTT,CASSQRGGLPQHF
TRBJ2-7,TRBD1,few,17,TRBV4-1,TGCGCCAGCAGCCAAGATTCCGGCCAGGGGGTCGCCTACGAGCAGTACTTC,CASSQDSGQGVAYEQYF
TRBJ2-7,.,.,15,TRBV10-3,TGTGCCATCAGTGAGTCGCCCGGGGGGCCGTACGAGCAGTACTTC,CAISESPGGPYEQYF
TRBJ1-2,TRBD1,few,14,TRBV6-1,TGTGCCAGCAGTACGACAGGGGTGGAGTATGGCTACACCTTC,CASSTTGVEYGYTF
TRBJ1-1,.,.,14,TRBV7-9,TGTGCCAGCAGCCATGTCTCCCCGGGGACTGAAGCTTTCTTT,CASSHVSPGTEAFF
TRBJ1-1,TRBD1,few,14,TRBV29-1,TGCAGCGTCGTACCGACAGGGGGCCGCACTGAAGCTTTCTTT,CSVVPTGGRTEAFF
TRBJ2-5,.,.,11,TRBV20-1,TGCAGTGCTAGAAGCCTCGGGACCCAGTACTTC,CSARSLGTQYF
TRBJ1-1,.,.,15,TRBV7-9,TGTGCCAGCAGCTTAGCGGGAGGCGTGGGGATTGAAGCTTTCTTT,CASSLAGGVGIEAFF
TRBJ1-3,.,.,17,TRBV9,TGTGCCAGCAGCGCTGTTGGGGACGGGAGCTCTGGAAACACCATATATTTT,CASSAVGDGSSGNTIYF
TRBJ2-2,.,.,15,TRBV5-1,TGCGCCAGCAGGCGGGACTCGCCGGCCACCGGGGAGCTGTTTTTT,CASRRDSPATGELFF
TRBJ2-2,TRBD1,.,20,TRBV7-8,TGTGCCAGCAGCTTACGAAGGGACAGGGTGGCGGGAGCGAACACCGGGGAGCTGTTTTTT,CASSLRRDRVAGANTGELFF
TRBJ2-2,.,.,15,TRBV2,TGTGCCAGCAGTGGGACAACCAGGAACACCGGGGAGCTGTTTTTT,CASSGTTRNTGELFF
TRBJ2-1,TRBD2,.,16,TRBV7-2,TGTGCCAGCAGCGTGTCTAGCGGGGGTGTACCCAATGAGCAGTTCTTC,CASSVSSGGVPNEQFF
TRBJ1-1,.,.,16,TRBV4-3,TGCGCCAGCAGCCAAGATCGATGGGGCTCCCGGCCTGAAGCTTTCTTT,CASSQDRWGSRPEAFF
TRBJ1-5,TRBD1,few,13,TRBV19,TGTGCAATACAGGGGGCTCGCAATCAGCCCCAGCATTTT,CAIQGARNQPQHF
TRBJ1-1,TRBD1,.,14,TRBV6-6,TGTGCCAGCAGGCCGGGACAGATGAACACTGAAGCTTTCTTT,CASRPGQMNTEAFF
TRBJ2-2,TRBD2,once,16,TRBV25-1,TGTGCCAGCGCGGGACTAGCGGGGTCCTTGGGCGGGGAGCTGTTTTTT,CASAGLAGSLGGELFF
TRBJ2-2,TRBD1,.,15,TRBV11-2,TGTGCCAGCAGCCCCCAGGGGACAGTTGCGGATAAGCTGTTTTTT,CASSPQGTVADKLFF
TRBJ1-4,.,.,15,TRBV5-1,TGCGCCAGCAGCGCGCGATCAGGGGAGAGGGAAAAACTGTTTTTT,CASSARSGEREKLFF
TRBJ1-1,.,.,16,TRBV29-1,TGCAGCGTCCCAACCCGGGGCGGGGATATGAACACTGAAGCTTTCTTT,CSVPTRGGDMNTEAFF
TRBJ1-4,TRBD1,.,13,TRBV18,TGTGCCAGCTCATCGGACAGGGTAGAAAAACTGTTTTTT,CASSSDRVEKLFF
TRBJ1-2,TRBD1,.,16,TRBV12-5,TGTGCTAGTGGTTTGGTACGGGGACAGCCTAACTATGGCTACACCTTC,CASGLVRGQPNYGYTF
TRBJ1-1,TRBD1,.,16,TRBV28,TGTGCCAGCAGGGGTACAGGGGGCGTCTTAAGGACTGAAGCTTTCTTT,CASRGTGGVLRTEAFF
TRBJ2-2,.,few,14,TRBV11-2,TGTGCCAGCAGCTTAGGCAGTAACACCGGGGAGCTGTTTTTT,CASSLGSNTGELFF
TRBJ2-7,.,.,13,TRBV18,TGTGCCAGCTCAACAGGGTACTCCTACGGGCAGTACTTC,CASSTGYSYGQYF
TRBJ2-5,.,few,11,TRBV10-3,TGTGCCATCAGTGAGTCTAGAACCCAGTACTTC,CAISESRTQYF
TRBJ1-1,.,.,14,TRBV11-1,TGTGCCAGCAGCCTCGCTCAAGGGGTAGGGGAAGCTTTCTTT,CASSLAQGVGEAFF
TRBJ2-1,.,few,15,TRBV29-1,TGCAGCGTTGCTAACGAGAACAGGCTAGACAATGAGCAGTTCTTC,CSVANENRLDNEQFF
TRBJ2-1,.,.,14,TRBV9,TGTGCCAGCAGCTCGAAGGGAGTGGCCGGGGAGCAGTTCTTC,CASSSKGVAGEQFF
TRBJ2-5,TRBD2,.,14,TRBV11-3,TGTGCCAGCAGCTTCGGACTAGGTCGGGAGACCCAGTACTTC,CASSFGLGRETQYF
TRBJ1-5,.,few,15,TRBV15,TGTGCCACCAGCAGAGATGGGGGCTCGGGCTTGCCCCAGCATTTT,CATSRDGGSGLPQHF
TRBJ2-5,.,.,11,TRBV2,TGTGCCAGCAGCGAAACACCCGCCCAGTACTTC,CASSETPAQYF
TRBJ2-1,.,.,14,TRBV7-8,TGTGCCAGCAGCTTAGAACCCTTCGGGGATGAGCAGTTCTTC,CASSLEPFGDEQFF